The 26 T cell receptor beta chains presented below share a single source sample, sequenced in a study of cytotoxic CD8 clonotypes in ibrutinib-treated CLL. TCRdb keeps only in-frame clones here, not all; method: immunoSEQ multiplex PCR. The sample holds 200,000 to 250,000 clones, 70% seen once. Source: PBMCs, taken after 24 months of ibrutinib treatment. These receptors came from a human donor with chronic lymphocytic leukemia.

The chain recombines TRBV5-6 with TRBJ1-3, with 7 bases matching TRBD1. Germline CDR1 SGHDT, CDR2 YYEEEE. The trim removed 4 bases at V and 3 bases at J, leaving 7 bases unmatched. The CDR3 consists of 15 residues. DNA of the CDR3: TGTGCCAGCAGCGCCGACAGGGTGGGTGGAAACACCATATATTTT. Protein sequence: CASSADRVGGNTIYF.

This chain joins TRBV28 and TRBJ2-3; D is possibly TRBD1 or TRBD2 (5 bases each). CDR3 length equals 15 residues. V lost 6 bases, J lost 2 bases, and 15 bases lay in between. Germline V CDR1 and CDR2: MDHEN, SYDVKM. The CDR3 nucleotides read TGTGCCAGCAGGGGCCGGGACCTCTACACAGATACGCAGTATTTT. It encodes CASRGRDLYTDTQYF.

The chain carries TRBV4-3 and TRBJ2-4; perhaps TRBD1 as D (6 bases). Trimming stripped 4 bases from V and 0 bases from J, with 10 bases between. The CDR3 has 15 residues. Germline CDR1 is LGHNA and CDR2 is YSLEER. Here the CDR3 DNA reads TGCGCCAGCAGCCTTACAGGGAAAGCCAAAAACATTCAGTACTTC. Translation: CASSLTGKAKNIQYF.

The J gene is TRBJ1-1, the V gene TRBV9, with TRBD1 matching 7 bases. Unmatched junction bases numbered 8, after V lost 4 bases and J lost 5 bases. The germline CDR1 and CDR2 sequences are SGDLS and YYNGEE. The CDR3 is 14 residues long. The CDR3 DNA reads TGTGCCAGCAGCCTGCTGACAGGGTATACTGAAGCTTTCTTT. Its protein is CASSLLTGYTEAFF.

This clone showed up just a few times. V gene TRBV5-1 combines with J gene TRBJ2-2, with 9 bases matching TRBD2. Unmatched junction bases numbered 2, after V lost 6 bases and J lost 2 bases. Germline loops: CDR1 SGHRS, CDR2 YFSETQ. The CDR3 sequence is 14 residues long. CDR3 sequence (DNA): TGCGCCAGCACTAGCGGGGTCAACACCGGGGAGCTGTTTTTT. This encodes CASTSGVNTGELFF.

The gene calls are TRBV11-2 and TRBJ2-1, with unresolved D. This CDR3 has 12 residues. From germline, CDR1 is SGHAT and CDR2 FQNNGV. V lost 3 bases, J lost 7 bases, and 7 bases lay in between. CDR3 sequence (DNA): TGTGCCAGCAGCTTTAGAAGAAATGAGCAGTTCTTC. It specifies CASSFRRNEQFF.

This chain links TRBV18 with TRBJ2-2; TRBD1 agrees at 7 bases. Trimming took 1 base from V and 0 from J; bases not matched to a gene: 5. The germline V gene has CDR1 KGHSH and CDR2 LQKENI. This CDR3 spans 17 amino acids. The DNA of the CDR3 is TGTGCCAGCTCACCACGGTCGCAGGGGGCGAACACCGGGGAGCTGTTTTTT. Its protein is CASSPRSQGANTGELFF.

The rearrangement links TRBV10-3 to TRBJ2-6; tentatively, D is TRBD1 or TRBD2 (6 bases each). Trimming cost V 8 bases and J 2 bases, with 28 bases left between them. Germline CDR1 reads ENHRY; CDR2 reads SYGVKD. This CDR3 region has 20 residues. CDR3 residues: CAIRPSGARSVGAGANVLTF. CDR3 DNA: TGTGCCATCCGACCGTCGGGGGCTCGGTCTGTAGGTGCTGGGGCCAACGTCCTGACTTTC.

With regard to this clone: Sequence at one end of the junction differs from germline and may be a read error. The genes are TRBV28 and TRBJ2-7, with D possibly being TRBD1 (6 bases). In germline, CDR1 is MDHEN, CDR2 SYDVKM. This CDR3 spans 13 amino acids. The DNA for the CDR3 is TGTGCCAGCAGCCTCCCACCTACAGGGTTCAAGTTCTTC. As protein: CASSLPPTGFKFF.

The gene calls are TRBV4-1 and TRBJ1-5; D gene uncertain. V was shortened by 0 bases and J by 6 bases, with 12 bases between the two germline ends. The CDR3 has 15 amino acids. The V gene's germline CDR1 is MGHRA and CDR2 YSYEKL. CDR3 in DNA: TGCGCCAGCAGCCAAGAACCCGGGGAGGGTCAGCCCCAGCATTTT. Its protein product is CASSQEPGEGQPQHF.

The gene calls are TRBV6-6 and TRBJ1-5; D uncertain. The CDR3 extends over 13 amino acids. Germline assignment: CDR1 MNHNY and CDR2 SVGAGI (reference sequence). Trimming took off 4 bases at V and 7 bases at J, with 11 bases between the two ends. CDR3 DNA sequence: TGTGCCAGCAGTTCTGACCAATTACAGCCCCAGCATTTT. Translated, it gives CASSSDQLQPQHF.

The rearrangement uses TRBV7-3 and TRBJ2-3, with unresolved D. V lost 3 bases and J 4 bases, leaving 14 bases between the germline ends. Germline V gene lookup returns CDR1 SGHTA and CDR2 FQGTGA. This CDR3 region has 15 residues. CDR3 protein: CASSFDARAADTQYF. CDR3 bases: TGTGCCAGCAGCTTTGACGCCCGGGCTGCAGATACGCAGTATTTT.

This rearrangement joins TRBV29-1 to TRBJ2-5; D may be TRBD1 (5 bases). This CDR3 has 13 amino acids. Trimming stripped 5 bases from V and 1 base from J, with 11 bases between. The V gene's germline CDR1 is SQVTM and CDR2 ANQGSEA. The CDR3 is CSVSWGSQETQYF. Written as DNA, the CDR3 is TGCAGCGTTTCATGGGGCAGCCAAGAGACCCAGTACTTC. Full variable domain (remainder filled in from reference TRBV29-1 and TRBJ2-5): SAVISQKPSRDICQRGTSLTIQCQVDSQVTMMFWYRQQPGQSLTLIATANQGSEATYESGFVIDKFPISRPNLTFSTLTVSNMSPEDSSIYLCSVSWGSQETQYFGPGTRLLVL.

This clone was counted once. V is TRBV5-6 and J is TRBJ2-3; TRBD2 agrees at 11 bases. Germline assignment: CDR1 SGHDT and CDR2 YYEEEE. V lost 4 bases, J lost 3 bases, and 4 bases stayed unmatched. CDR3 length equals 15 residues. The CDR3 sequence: CASSRGLAGTDTQYF. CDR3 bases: TGTGCCAGCAGCCGAGGACTAGCGGGTACAGATACGCAGTATTTT.

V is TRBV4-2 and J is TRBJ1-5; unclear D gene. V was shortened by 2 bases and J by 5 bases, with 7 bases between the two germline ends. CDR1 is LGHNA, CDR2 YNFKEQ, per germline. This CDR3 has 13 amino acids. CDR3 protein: CASSQIADQPQHF. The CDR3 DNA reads TGTGCCAGCAGCCAAATCGCCGATCAGCCCCAGCATTTT.

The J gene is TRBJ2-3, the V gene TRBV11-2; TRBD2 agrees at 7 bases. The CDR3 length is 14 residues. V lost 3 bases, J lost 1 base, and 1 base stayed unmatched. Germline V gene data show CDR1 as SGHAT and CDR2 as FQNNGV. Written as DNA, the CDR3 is TGTGCCAGCAGCTTTCGGGGGGGCACAGATACGCAGTATTTT. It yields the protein CASSFRGGTDTQYF.

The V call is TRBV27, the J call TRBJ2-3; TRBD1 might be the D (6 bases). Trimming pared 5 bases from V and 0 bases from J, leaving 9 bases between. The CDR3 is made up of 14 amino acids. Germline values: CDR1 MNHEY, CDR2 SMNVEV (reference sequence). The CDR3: CASSGQSSTDTQYF. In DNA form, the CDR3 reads TGTGCCAGCAGTGGACAGAGTAGCACAGATACGCAGTATTTT.

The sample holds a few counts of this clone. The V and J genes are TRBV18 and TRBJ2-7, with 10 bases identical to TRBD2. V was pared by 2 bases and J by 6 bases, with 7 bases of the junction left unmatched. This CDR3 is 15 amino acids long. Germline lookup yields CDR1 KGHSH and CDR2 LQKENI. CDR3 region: CASSPSLAGVGEQYF. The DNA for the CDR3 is TGTGCCAGCTCACCAAGCCTAGCGGGAGTTGGCGAGCAGTACTTC.

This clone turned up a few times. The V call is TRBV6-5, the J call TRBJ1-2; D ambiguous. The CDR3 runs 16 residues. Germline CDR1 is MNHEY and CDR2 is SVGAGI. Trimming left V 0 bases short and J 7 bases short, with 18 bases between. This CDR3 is CASSYSALVLLGGYTF. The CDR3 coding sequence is TGTGCCAGCAGTTACTCCGCGCTCGTCCTGCTTGGTGGCTACACCTTC.

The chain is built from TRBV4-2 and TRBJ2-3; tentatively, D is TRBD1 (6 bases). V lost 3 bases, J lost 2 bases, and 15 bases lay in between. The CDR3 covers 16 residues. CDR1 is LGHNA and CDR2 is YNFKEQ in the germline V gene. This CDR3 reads CASSHIQGSVTDTQYF. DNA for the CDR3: TGTGCCAGCAGCCATATACAGGGATCTGTCACAGATACGCAGTATTTT.

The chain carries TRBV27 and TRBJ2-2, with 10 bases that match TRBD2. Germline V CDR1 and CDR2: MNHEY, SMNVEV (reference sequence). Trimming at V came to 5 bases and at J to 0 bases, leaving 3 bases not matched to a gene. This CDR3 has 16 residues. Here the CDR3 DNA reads TGTGCCAGCAGTCAAACTAGCGGGGCGAACACCGGGGAGCTGTTTTTT. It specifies CASSQTSGANTGELFF.

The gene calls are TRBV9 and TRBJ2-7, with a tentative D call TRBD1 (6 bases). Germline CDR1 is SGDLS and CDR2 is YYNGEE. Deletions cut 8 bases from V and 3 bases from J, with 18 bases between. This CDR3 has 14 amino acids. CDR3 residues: CARGARQSYYEQYF. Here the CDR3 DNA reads TGTGCCAGGGGGGCGCGACAGAGCTACTACGAGCAGTACTTC.

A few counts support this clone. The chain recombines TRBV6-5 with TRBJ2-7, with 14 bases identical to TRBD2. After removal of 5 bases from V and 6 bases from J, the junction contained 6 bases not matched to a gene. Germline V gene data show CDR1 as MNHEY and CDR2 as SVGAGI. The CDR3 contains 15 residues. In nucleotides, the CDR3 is TGTGCCAGCAGTCGGGGACTAGCGGGAGATCGCGAGCAGTACTTC. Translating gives CASSRGLAGDREQYF.

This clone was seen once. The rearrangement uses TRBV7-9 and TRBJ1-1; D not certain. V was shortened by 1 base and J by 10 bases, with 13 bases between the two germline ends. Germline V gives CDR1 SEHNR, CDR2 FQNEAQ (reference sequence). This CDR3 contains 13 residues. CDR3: CASSLEVTGRAFF. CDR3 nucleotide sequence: TGTGCCAGCAGCTTAGAGGTTACCGGGCGAGCTTTCTTT.

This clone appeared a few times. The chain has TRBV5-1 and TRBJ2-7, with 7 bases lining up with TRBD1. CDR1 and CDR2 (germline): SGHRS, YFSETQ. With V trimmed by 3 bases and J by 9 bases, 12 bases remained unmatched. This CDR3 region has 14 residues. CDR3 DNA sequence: TGCGCCAGCAGCTGGGAACGGGACAGTCATGTGCAGTACTTC. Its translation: CASSWERDSHVQYF.

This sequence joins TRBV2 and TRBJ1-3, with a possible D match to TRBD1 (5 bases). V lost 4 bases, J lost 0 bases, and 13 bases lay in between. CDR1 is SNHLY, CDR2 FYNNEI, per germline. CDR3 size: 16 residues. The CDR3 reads CASSVEGPISGNTIYF. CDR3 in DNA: TGTGCCAGCAGTGTGGAGGGACCGATCTCTGGAAACACCATATATTTT.